Shown below are 13 T cell receptor beta chains from a single sample sequenced in a study of T cell repertoires in cytomegalovirus infection. Via MiXCR, TCRdb re-called the reads, giving one row per CDR3 protein. The table shows about 680,000 distinct CDR3 sequences, with 24% occurring only once. What was sequenced was CD8+ T cells from PBMCs. The source is a human donor in good health (CMV status not recorded). Some clones in this sample may be carry-over from other donors' samples.

As to this clonotype: Given a much more abundant clone one base away, this may be a read error. This rearrangement joins TRBV6-2 or TRBV6-3 to TRBJ2-1; 11 bases match TRBD2. CDR1 and CDR2 (germline): MNHEY, SVGEGT. This CDR3 region has 17 residues. The CDR3 nucleotides read TGTGCCAACAGTTACCCCAACCCGCTTACTAGCGGGGGAGGGCAGTTCTTC. Its translation: CANSYPNPLTSGGGQFF.

With regard to this clonotype: This clone may be a read error of a much larger clone one base away. This chain uses TRBV7-9 with TRBJ2-4, with 9 bases matching TRBD1. The CDR3 contains 18 residues. Per the germline V gene, CDR1 is SEHNR and CDR2 is FQNEAQ (reference sequence). This CDR3 is CASSRTGAESLSKNIQHF. The CDR3 DNA follows: TGTGCCAGCAGCAGGACAGGGGCGGAAAGTCTATCCAAAAACATTCAGCACTTC.

This sequence joins TRBV20-1 and TRBJ2-3, with D perhaps being TRBD1 or TRBD2 (6 bases each). Trimming removed 0 bases at V and 2 bases at J, with 15 bases between. Germline CDR1 and CDR2: DFQATT and SNEGSKA (reference sequence). The CDR3 covers 16 residues. Here the CDR3 DNA reads TGCAGTGCTAGAGATCTACGGGGGCCTATCACAGATACGCAGTATTTT. Translating it yields CSARDLRGPITDTQYF.

This clonotype was seen a handful of times. The V gene is TRBV6-1, the J gene TRBJ2-7; 10 nucleotides agree with TRBD1. The CDR3 is made up of 14 amino acids. Germline loops: CDR1 MNHNS, CDR2 SASEGT. J gave up 1 base and V 6 bases, and 3 bases lay outside the gene matches. The DNA of the CDR3 is TGTGCCAGCAGCGGACAGGGGGTATCCTACGAGCAGTACTTC. It yields the protein CASSGQGVSYEQYF.

This clonotype turned up a few times. The rearrangement uses TRBV29-1 and TRBJ1-2; D gene uncertain. The CDR3 contains 14 residues. CDR1 and CDR2 from the germline V gene are SQVTM and ANQGSEA. V gave up 0 bases and J gave up 4 bases, with 12 bases separating them. This CDR3 reads CSVEEGTAPYGYTF. The DNA for the CDR3 is TGCAGCGTTGAAGAGGGTACAGCCCCCTATGGCTACACCTTC.

This clonotype was found a few times. The J gene is TRBJ1-5, the V gene TRBV29-1; D not certain. This CDR3 has 14 amino acids. V lost 1 base to trimming and J lost 0 bases, with 7 bases between them. Germline V gives CDR1 SQVTM, CDR2 ANQGSEA. CDR3 DNA sequence: TGCAGCGTTGAAGGCGGGAATAGCAATCAGCCCCAGCATTTT. Its translation: CSVEGGNSNQPQHF.

The gene calls are TRBV27 and TRBJ2-5; D is possibly TRBD2 (6 bases). The V end was cut by 6 bases, the J end by 2 bases, with 16 bases between. CDR1 MNHEY and CDR2 SMNVEV come from the germline V gene (reference sequence). This CDR3 is built from 15 residues. The DNA of the CDR3 is TGTGCCAGCAGCCTGGACCCGGGGGAGCAAGAGACCCAGTACTTC. Its protein product is CASSLDPGEQETQYF.

This rearrangement joins TRBV6-1 to TRBJ2-7, with 10 bases lining up with TRBD1. CDR1 MNHNS and CDR2 SASEGT come from the germline V gene. Losses at the gene ends were 8 bases for V and 0 bases for J; bases not matched to a gene: 7. The CDR3 contains 15 residues. The CDR3 spells CASSVRDRGSYEQYV. The CDR3 region has the DNA TGTGCCAGCTCAGTACGGGACAGGGGCTCCTACGAGCAGTACGTC.

The chain links TRBV6-5 to TRBJ1-2, with D unclear. The V end was cut by 10 bases, the J end by 5 bases, with 8 bases between. There are 10 residues in the CDR3. Germline CDR1 MNHEY, CDR2 SVGAGI. The CDR3 protein is CATVEYGYTF. CDR3 nucleotide sequence: TGTGCCACCGTAGAGTATGGCTACACCTTC.

This clonotype occurred a few times. The V and J genes are TRBV25-1 and TRBJ2-5; D gene uncertain. The germline V gene encodes CDR1 MGHDK and CDR2 SYGVNS. The CDR3 is made up of 13 amino acids. Trimming pared 3 bases from V and 7 bases from J, leaving 12 bases between. The CDR3 DNA follows: TGTGCCAGCAGTGAGTCCTCTTGGGCGACCCAGTACTTC. It yields the protein CASSESSWATQYF.

This clonotype occurred many times. The rearrangement uses TRBV5-6 and TRBJ2-1, with 11 bases identical to TRBD2. Trimming cost V 2 bases and J 1 base; bases outside gene matches: 2. In germline, CDR1 is SGHDT, CDR2 YYEEEE. The CDR3 is 16 residues long. CDR3 bases: TGTGCCAGCAGCTTTAGCGGGGGGGCTTCCTACAATGAGCAGTTCTTC. It translates to CASSFSGGASYNEQFF.

The V and J genes are TRBV6-2 or TRBV6-3 and TRBJ2-7, with TRBD1 identical over 10 bases. The germline V gene has CDR1 MNHEY and CDR2 SVGEGT. This CDR3 contains 14 residues. The V segment lost 6 bases and the J segment 5 bases; nucleotides outside the gene matches: 7. This chain's CDR3 is CASRPDRGLDEQYF. The CDR3, as DNA: TGTGCCAGCAGACCTGACAGGGGGCTCGACGAGCAGTACTTC.

The V call is TRBV20-1, the J call TRBJ2-1; no definite D call. The CDR3 spans 11 residues. V lost 5 bases, J lost 6 bases, and 8 bases lay in between. CDR1 and CDR2 (germline): DFQATT, SNEGSKA (reference sequence). The CDR3: CSAPDSNEQFF. DNA for the CDR3: TGCAGTGCTCCAGACTCCAATGAGCAGTTCTTC.